A single TCR beta chain is shown here with its context. Its binding antigen is unknown. A read error may produce the germline difference seen at one junction end. The Qiagen DNeasy kit was used to extract genomic DNA both from unsorted PBMCs and from the negatively selected CD4+ and CD8+ fractions. TCR beta CDR3 regions were subjected to amplification by immunoSEQ multiplex PCR with primers that anneal to V and J segments. A synthetic immune receptor repertoire was used to minimize amplification bias, and any remaining bias was removed computationally after sequencing. Turning to the authors' computational methods: Repertoire diversity was quantified as the Shannon entropy index using custom Python scripts. Unsorted, CD4+ and CD8+ repertoires were examined separately, except in combined analyses, for which CD4+ and CD8+ sequences were merged in silico. Clonal expansion was defined as at least a 2-fold frequency increase after treatment relative to C1D1, with a pseudocount of 0.5 for undetected baseline clones. Singleton clones were defined as clones with 0 or 1 copy at C1D1, and non-singleton clones were defined as clones with 2 or more copies. By matching protein sequences in sorted samples from the same patient, clones expanded in unsorted samples were annotated as CD4+, CD8+ or unknown. Wilcoxon tests were applied to paired samples to test diversity changes from C1D1 to C4D1. TCRdb provides this immuneACCESS table in a form limited to in-frame rearrangements. Some clones are lacking; in checked studies, under half of them reflect an unresolved V gene, and why the rest are absent is not known. V, J and clone size are taken as reported in that table, and D and trimming were inferred from the DNA itself. This sample comprises about 61,000 clones, roughly nine tenths of them detected only once. The ten biggest clones cover 15% of the sample.

Explained via the paper, the time point label denotes: cycle 1 day 1 (C1D1), immediately before nivolumab initiation. Every trial patient had relapsed following autologous stem cell transplantation, and prior brentuximab vedotin exposure was what differed among cohorts A, B and C. The trial cohort was composed of under 70 patients with relapsed/refractory classical Hodgkin lymphoma, for whom complete response, partial response or progressive disease was recorded as best overall response. Single-agent nivolumab was administered to trial patients in the multi-cohort phase II CheckMate 205 trial. Best overall response was determined by an independent review committee according to the 2007 International Working Group response criteria. Trial PBMCs were obtained immediately prior to nivolumab initiation (C1D1) and on therapy at cycle 2 day 1 and cycle 4 day 1. Peripheral blood was collected in 8 mL Vacutainer Cell Preparation Tubes, from which PBMCs were isolated by centrifugation and then cryopreserved.

The data originate from a study of PD-1 blockade in classical Hodgkin lymphoma (TCRdb year 2020). A note on the overall study: Nivolumab dosing was 3 mg/kg intravenously every 2 weeks, continuing until either disease progression or unacceptable toxicity. The study used TCR beta sequencing and CyTOF to define a peripheral blood immune signature of response to PD-1 blockade in classical Hodgkin lymphoma.

On the study overall, not on this receptor specifically: The study covered only a single clinical trial cohort, and the causes of the repertoire differences, possibly disease activity or prior therapy, were still not defined. Baseline TCR diversity was reported to be lower in newly diagnosed patients than in healthy donors, and even lower in relapsed/refractory patients. Lower diversity was seen in patients whose nivolumab began less than 1 year after ASCT, and these patients were left out of later analyses so that immune reconstitution would not confound the results. CD4+ but not CD8+ TCR diversity rose significantly by C4D1 (p=0.0027 vs p=0.16), most apparent in complete responders (p=0.02). Among trial patients, those achieving complete response had baseline diversity similar to that of newly diagnosed patients, while diversity was significantly lower in partial responders and progressors.

The CDR3 has 14 amino acids, counting the end cysteine and phenylalanine. This entry keeps only the CDR3 DNA: 42 bases, framed from base 1. The germline V gene encodes CDR1 SSHAT and CDR2 FNYEAQ (reference sequence). Sequenced material: peripheral blood mononuclear cells (PBMCs), taken at baseline. The chain links TRBV7-7 with TRBJ1-1, with TRBD1 as a weak D call on 5 bases. The receptor was derived from a human donor with classical Hodgkin lymphoma. The CDR3 protein sequence reads: CASIETASNTEAFF. The nucleotides read TGTGCTAGCATTGAGACAGCCTCGAACACTGAAGCTTTCTTT.